This entry lists 19 T cell receptor beta chains sequenced from one sample in a study of T cells after yellow fever vaccination. TCRdb used MiXCR to reprocess the 5' RACE reads, holding one entry per CDR3 protein. The data show 150,000 to 200,000 distinct CDR3 sequences, 6.2% seen once. Sequenced here: CD4+ T cells sorted from PBMCs, sampled on the day of the first yellow fever vaccination. These receptors were collected from a man aged 18 to 29 who received the YFV17D yellow fever vaccine.

The rearrangement uses TRBV5-4 and TRBJ2-6; D gene ambiguous. The germline CDR1 and CDR2 sequences are SGHNT and YYREEE (reference sequence). The CDR3 is made up of 16 amino acids. The V end lost 5 bases, the J end lost 4 bases, and 16 bases lay between the germline ends. The CDR3 loop is CASSSTVGLGANVLTF. For the CDR3, the DNA is TGTGCCAGCAGTTCCACGGTAGGGCTAGGGGCCAACGTCCTGACTTTC.

V usage is TRBV20-1 and J usage is TRBJ2-3; D is tentatively TRBD1 or TRBD2 (6 bases each). The CDR3 totals 14 residues. V was shortened by 3 bases and J by 0 bases, with 10 bases between the two germline ends. CDR1 is DFQATT and CDR2 is SNEGSKA in the germline V gene (reference sequence). CDR3 sequence reads: CSARGGPSTDTQYF. CDR3 bases: TGCAGTGCTAGGGGGGGCCCGAGCACAGATACGCAGTATTTT.

This clonotype was counted between two and nine times. The chain combines TRBV20-1 with TRBJ2-5; D gene ambiguous. V lost 6 bases and J 5 bases, leaving 13 bases between the germline ends. CDR1 and CDR2 from the germline V gene are DFQATT and SNEGSKA (reference sequence). The CDR3 sequence is 12 residues long. The CDR3 DNA sequence: TGCAGTGCCCCCCTCGGGTTGGAGACCCAGTACTTC. This translates into CSAPLGLETQYF.

This clonotype has a count of ten or more. This chain links TRBV27 with TRBJ1-5, with 7 bases fitting TRBD1. This CDR3 spans 16 amino acids. Looked up from germline, CDR1 is MNHEY and CDR2 is SMNVEV (reference sequence). J was trimmed by 1 base and V by 2 bases; bases with no gene match: 5. The CDR3 loop is CASSLVGTASNQPQHF. The CDR3 DNA sequence: TGTGCCAGCAGTTTAGTTGGGACAGCCAGCAATCAGCCCCAGCATTTT.

This clonotype was observed a few times. This chain uses TRBV7-9 with TRBJ2-3; D perhaps matches TRBD2 (6 bases). The CDR3 has 15 amino acids. Per the germline V gene, CDR1 is SEHNR and CDR2 is FQNEAQ (reference sequence). The V and J ends lost 0 bases and 6 bases respectively, with 13 bases between them. The CDR3 DNA follows: TGTGCCAGCAGCTTAGCGGGGAGGAATAGGGATACGCAGTATTTT. This sequence encodes CASSLAGRNRDTQYF.

This clonotype was seen a few times. The V and J genes are TRBV4-1 and TRBJ1-2; weak D call: TRBD1 (5 bases). CDR3 length: 13 residues. Trimming left V 1 base short and J 5 bases short, with 8 bases between. Germline V gene data show CDR1 as MGHRA and CDR2 as YSYEKL. The CDR3 region is CASSQGDGYGYTF. Here the CDR3 DNA reads TGCGCCAGCAGCCAAGGGGACGGTTATGGCTACACCTTC.

This rearrangement joins TRBV19 to TRBJ1-5; D uncertain. Per germline, CDR1 LNHDA and CDR2 SQIVND (reference sequence). The V end was cut by 9 bases, the J end by 0 bases, with 12 bases between. This CDR3 spans 14 amino acids. The CDR3: CASWPRDSNQPQHF. The DNA for the CDR3 is TGTGCCAGCTGGCCCCGCGATAGCAATCAGCCCCAGCATTTT.

This clonotype showed up many times. This rearrangement joins TRBV3-1 to TRBJ2-2, with D possibly being TRBD2 (6 bases). Germline values: CDR1 LGHDT, CDR2 YNNKEL (reference sequence). CDR3 size: 16 residues. V was shortened by 4 bases and J by 4 bases, with 16 bases between the two germline ends. CDR3 region: CASSPGGPGGTGELFF. The CDR3 coding sequence is TGTGCCAGCAGCCCCGGAGGGCCTGGGGGCACCGGGGAGCTGTTTTTT.

This clonotype has a count of ten or more. J is TRBJ2-5 and V is TRBV7-2; unclear D gene. CDR3 size: 13 residues. V gave up 1 base and J gave up 6 bases, with 9 bases separating them. From germline, CDR1 is SGHTA and CDR2 FQGNSA. The CDR3: CASSLDGPQTQYF. CDR3 nucleotide sequence: TGTGCCAGCAGCTTAGACGGGCCCCAGACCCAGTACTTC.

This clonotype was observed a few times. The rearrangement uses TRBV5-1 and TRBJ1-1; 8 bases are a match to TRBD1. The CDR3 extends over 14 amino acids. Per the germline V gene, CDR1 is SGHRS and CDR2 is YFSETQ. V was clipped by 3 bases and J by 1 base; unmatched bases: 2. The CDR3 nucleotides are TGCGCCAGCAGCTCCGACAGGGGGAACACTGAAGCTTTCTTT. Amino acid sequence: CASSSDRGNTEAFF.

This clonotype has only a few counts. This chain links TRBV5-1 with TRBJ2-3, with D tentatively TRBD1 or TRBD2 (5 bases each). Germline lookup yields CDR1 SGHRS and CDR2 YFSETQ. The CDR3 sequence is 14 residues long. Trimming removed 2 bases from V and 2 bases from J, with 9 bases in between. The CDR3 sequence: CASSLADTTDTQYF. For the CDR3, the DNA is TGCGCCAGCAGCTTAGCGGACACCACAGATACGCAGTATTTT.

This clonotype was seen more than once but under ten times. The chain carries TRBV6-5 and TRBJ1-6; 12 bases fit TRBD1. The J segment lost 11 bases and the V segment lost 6 bases, leaving 11 bases of the junction unmatched. The CDR3 loop spans 16 amino acids. Germline assignment: CDR1 MNHEY and CDR2 SVGAGI. CDR3 DNA: TGTGCCAGCAGAACTACCGGGACAGGGGGCGCAGCACCCCTCCACTTT. This codes for CASRTTGTGGAAPLHF.

This chain joins TRBV20-1 and TRBJ1-4, with D perhaps TRBD1 (5 bases). V dropped 6 bases and J dropped 0 bases, with 11 bases sitting between them. This CDR3 has 14 residues. Germline values: CDR1 DFQATT, CDR2 SNEGSKA (reference sequence). DNA of the CDR3: TGCAGTGCAACCGGAGGGGCAACTAATGAAAAACTGTTTTTT. Its protein product is CSATGGATNEKLFF.

The table lists this clonotype with a few counts. The chain joins TRBV27 to TRBJ1-1; D is perhaps TRBD1 (5 bases). The germline V and J ends were trimmed by 4 bases and 4 bases, with 10 bases remaining between them. The CDR3 is 13 amino acids. CDR1 is MNHEY and CDR2 is SMNVEV in the germline V gene (reference sequence). The CDR3 reads CASSSQGPTEAFF. CDR3 in DNA: TGTGCCAGCAGTTCCCAGGGTCCCACTGAAGCTTTCTTT.

V gene TRBV19 combines with J gene TRBJ1-1; no reliable D call. V lost 7 bases to trimming and J lost 5 bases, with 11 bases between them. The CDR3 length is 12 residues. Germline values: CDR1 LNHDA, CDR2 SQIVND (reference sequence). CDR3 DNA: TGTGCCAGTACCCGCGGGCTTACTGAAGCTTTCTTT. Translation: CASTRGLTEAFF.

This clonotype showed up just a few times. V usage is TRBV25-1 and J usage is TRBJ2-3; D possibly corresponds to TRBD1 (5 bases). V lost 5 bases to trimming and J lost 4 bases, with 22 bases between them. The CDR3 consists of 17 residues. The germline gives CDR1 MGHDK, CDR2 SYGVNS. The CDR3 DNA reads as TGTGCCAGCAGTCAGAGGACCGTAGGGGAAGGAGCAGATACGCAGTATTTT. Residues: CASSQRTVGEGADTQYF.

This clonotype was counted between two and nine times. The chain has TRBV6-5 and TRBJ1-4; 10 positions agree with TRBD1. The CDR3 has 15 residues. Trimming removed 4 bases from V and 7 bases from J; junction bases left unmatched: 6. Germline V gene lookup returns CDR1 MNHEY and CDR2 SVGAGI. The CDR3 spells CASSSRDRGREKLFF. DNA of the CDR3: TGTGCCAGCAGTTCCCGGGACAGGGGACGTGAAAAACTGTTTTTT.

This chain uses TRBV19 with TRBJ2-1, with D possibly TRBD1 on 5 matching bases. This CDR3 is 13 amino acids long. V lost 6 bases and J lost 4, with 10 bases in between. Germline assignment: CDR1 LNHDA and CDR2 SQIVND (reference sequence). The CDR3 sequence: CASSQGLYNEQFF. The CDR3 DNA is TGTGCCAGTAGCCAGGGATTATACAATGAGCAGTTCTTC.

The rearrangement links TRBV5-4 to TRBJ2-3; D uncertain. Per the germline V gene, CDR1 is SGHNT and CDR2 is YYREEE (reference sequence). Trimming removed 4 bases from V and 4 bases from J, with 16 bases in between. The CDR3 loop spans 15 amino acids. The CDR3, as DNA: TGTGCCAGCAGCCTCGGAATGCGCTGGTCAGATACGCAGTATTTT. It translates to CASSLGMRWSDTQYF.